These 15 T cell receptor beta chains originate from one sample sequenced in a study of blood T cell repertoires in COVID-19. The table came from immunoSEQ multiplex PCR; TCRdb's copy has only in-frame clones and leaves some out. The repertoire holds some 500,000 clones, with 70% to 90% as singletons. Material for sequencing was PBMCs or T cells enriched from blood (not recorded which). These receptors came from a woman aged 40 to 55 who had recovered from COVID-19.

This clone was observed a single time. The chain combines TRBV5-5 with TRBJ2-1; 8 bases align to TRBD2. There are 14 residues in the CDR3. Germline assignment: CDR1 SGHKS and CDR2 YYEKEE (reference sequence). The V segment lost 2 bases and the J segment 9 bases; nucleotides outside the gene matches: 7. CDR3 sequence: CASSFDGRAIEQFF. For the CDR3, the DNA is TGTGCCAGCAGCTTCGACGGGAGGGCCATTGAGCAGTTCTTC.

This rearrangement joins TRBV18 to TRBJ2-1; 7 positions agree with TRBD1. With V trimmed by 4 bases and J by 7 bases, 10 bases remained unmatched. Germline loops: CDR1 KGHSH, CDR2 LQKENI. The CDR3 totals 15 residues. The CDR3 DNA is TGTGCCAGCTCACTCTCCCGGACAGGTGAAAATGAGCAGTTCTTC. Translation gives CASSLSRTGENEQFF.

V usage is TRBV5-4 and J usage is TRBJ2-1; D may be TRBD2 (5 bases). Per the germline V gene, CDR1 is SGHNT and CDR2 is YYREEE (reference sequence). This CDR3 has 15 amino acids. Trimming took 4 bases from V and 6 from J, leaving 17 bases between them. CDR3 loop: CASSPAGLASNEQFF. The CDR3 DNA is TGTGCCAGCAGCCCTGCGGGTCTAGCCAGCAATGAGCAGTTCTTC.

This clone was detected once. The rearrangement joins TRBV7-6 to TRBJ1-5, with 9 bases matching TRBD1. V shed 4 bases, J shed 3 bases, and the junction held 4 bases outside the gene matches. There are 15 residues in the CDR3. Germline loops: CDR1 SGHVS, CDR2 FNYEAQ. This chain's CDR3 is CASSSGTGHNQPQHF. The CDR3 DNA sequence: TGTGCCAGCAGCTCAGGGACAGGGCACAATCAGCCCCAGCATTTT. The whole variable domain, remainder taken from reference TRBV7-6 and TRBJ1-5, is GAGVSQSPRYKVTKRGQDVALRCDPISGHVSLYWYRQALGQGPEFLTYFNYEAQQDKSGLPNDRFSAERPEGSISTLTIQRTEQRDSAMYRCASSSGTGHNQPQHFGDGTRLSIL.

The J gene is TRBJ2-1, the V gene TRBV4-3; 8 bases fit TRBD1. The CDR3 has 15 amino acids. V shed 1 base, J shed 2 bases, and the junction held 1 base outside the gene matches. Germline loops: CDR1 LGHNA, CDR2 YSLEER. The CDR3: CASSQATGAYNEQFF. CDR3 DNA: TGCGCCAGCAGCCAAGCGACAGGGGCCTACAATGAGCAGTTCTTC.

The chain uses TRBV12-5 and TRBJ2-3, with D perhaps matching TRBD2 (5 bases). Germline CDR1 reads LGHNT; CDR2 reads FRNRAP. This CDR3 spans 13 amino acids. V dropped 1 base and J dropped 6 bases, with 8 bases sitting between them. CDR3 amino acids: CASGLGPGDTQYF. The CDR3 DNA reads TGTGCTAGTGGTTTGGGCCCGGGGGATACGCAGTATTTT.

This chain links TRBV6-5 with TRBJ2-2; tentative D call: TRBD1 (6 bases). The CDR3 is 15 amino acids. Germline CDR1 is MNHEY and CDR2 is SVGAGI. Deletions cut 5 bases from V and 1 base from J, with 11 bases between. CDR3 DNA: TGTGCCAGCAGTACCGGGACATGGAACACCGGGGAGCTGTTTTTT. Protein: CASSTGTWNTGELFF.

In its sample, this clone was seen once. The chain is built from TRBV4-1 and TRBJ1-5; D perhaps matches TRBD1 (5 bases). CDR1 is MGHRA and CDR2 is YSYEKL in the germline V gene. The ends were cut back, 4 bases at V and 4 bases at J, with 11 bases in the middle. The CDR3 contains 14 residues. The CDR3 coding sequence is TGCGCCAGCAGCCCAGAGGACACAAATCAGCCCCAGCATTTT. Protein sequence: CASSPEDTNQPQHF.

The genes are TRBV19 and TRBJ2-1, with 10 bases identical to TRBD2. Trimming took 11 bases from V and 8 from J; bases not matched to a gene: 21. The CDR3 runs to 17 residues. Germline CDR1 and CDR2: LNHDA and SQIVND (reference sequence). CDR3 in amino acids: CAGELAGCSGLFHEQFF. In DNA form, the CDR3 reads TGTGCCGGAGAACTAGCGGGATGTTCGGGTCTATTCCATGAGCAGTTCTTC.

The chain joins TRBV21-1 to TRBJ2-5; TRBD2 was called by the table and not checked on the DNA. TRBV21-1 is flagged as a pseudogene. The CDR3 is 17 residues long. The CDR3 is CASRRSRREGFQETQYF. In DNA form, the CDR3 reads TGTGCCAGCCGCCGGAGTCGGCGGGAGGGTTTCCAAGAGACCCAGTACTTC.

The genes are TRBV7-2 and TRBJ1-6; D is possibly TRBD1 (6 bases). CDR1 and CDR2 (germline): SGHTA, FQGNSA. Trimming removed 1 base at V and 10 bases at J, with 14 bases between. CDR3 length equals 15 residues. The CDR3 region has the DNA TGTGCCAGCAGCTTAGAAAGACAGGTTTGGTCACCCCTCCACTTT. Amino acid sequence: CASSLERQVWSPLHF.

This sequence joins TRBV3-1 (or the pseudogene TRBV3-2) and TRBJ2-2; TRBD1 might be the D (6 bases). Germline lookup yields CDR1 LGHDT and CDR2 YNNKEL (reference sequence). The CDR3 has 16 residues. The germline V and J ends were trimmed by 4 bases and 2 bases, with 14 bases remaining between them. DNA of the CDR3: TGTGCCAGCAGCCGCCCGTCGACAGGTAACACCGGGGAGCTGTTTTTT. The encoded protein is CASSRPSTGNTGELFF.

The chain couples TRBV7-2 to TRBJ2-7; 12 positions agree with TRBD2. The CDR3 runs to 17 residues. Trimming at V came to 1 base and at J to 2 bases, leaving 6 bases not matched to a gene. Germline CDR1 SGHTA, CDR2 FQGNSA. In DNA form, the CDR3 reads TGTGCCAGCAGCTTAGGTCGGACTAGCGGGGTTCCCTACGAGCAGTACTTC. Translating gives CASSLGRTSGVPYEQYF. Supplemented by reference TRBV7-2 and TRBJ2-7, the full variable domain reads GAGVSQSPSNKVTEKGKDVELRCDPISGHTALYWYRQSLGQGLEFLIYFQGNSAPDKSGLPSDRFSAERTGGSVSTLTIQRTQQEDSAVYLCASSLGRTSGVPYEQYFGPGTRLTVT.

J is TRBJ2-1 and V is TRBV5-6; 11 bases match TRBD2. The CDR3 spans 18 residues. Germline V gene lookup returns CDR1 SGHDT and CDR2 YYEEEE. J was trimmed by 2 bases and V by 0 bases; bases with no gene match: 7. The CDR3 DNA sequence: TGTGCCAGCAGCTTGGTGCTAGCGGGAGGAATAGCCTACAATGAGCAGTTCTTC. It is translated as CASSLVLAGGIAYNEQFF.

This clone was seen once. The genes are TRBV10-3 and TRBJ2-2; TRBD2 is a possible D gene (5 bases). The germline gives CDR1 ENHRY, CDR2 SYGVKD. The V end lost 6 bases, the J end lost 2 bases, and 16 bases lay between the germline ends. The CDR3 runs 16 residues. Here the CDR3 DNA reads TGTGCCATCAGGGACTTAGACTCATCAAACACCGGGGAGCTGTTTTTT. Protein sequence: CAIRDLDSSNTGELFF.